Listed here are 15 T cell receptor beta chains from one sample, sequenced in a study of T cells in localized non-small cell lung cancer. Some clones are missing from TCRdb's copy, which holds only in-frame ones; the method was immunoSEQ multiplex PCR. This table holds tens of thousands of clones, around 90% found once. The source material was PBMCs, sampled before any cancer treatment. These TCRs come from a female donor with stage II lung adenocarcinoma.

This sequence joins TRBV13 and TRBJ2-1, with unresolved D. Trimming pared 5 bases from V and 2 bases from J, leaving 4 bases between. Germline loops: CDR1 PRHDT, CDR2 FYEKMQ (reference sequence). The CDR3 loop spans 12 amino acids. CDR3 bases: TGTGCCAGCAGCACGGCCTACAATGAGCAGTTCTTC. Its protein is CASSTAYNEQFF.

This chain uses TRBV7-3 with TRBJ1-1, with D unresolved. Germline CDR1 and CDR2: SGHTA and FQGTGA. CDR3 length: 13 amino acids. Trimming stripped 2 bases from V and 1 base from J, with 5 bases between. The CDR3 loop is CASSLYTNTEAFF. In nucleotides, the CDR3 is TGTGCCAGCAGCTTATATACGAACACTGAAGCTTTCTTT.

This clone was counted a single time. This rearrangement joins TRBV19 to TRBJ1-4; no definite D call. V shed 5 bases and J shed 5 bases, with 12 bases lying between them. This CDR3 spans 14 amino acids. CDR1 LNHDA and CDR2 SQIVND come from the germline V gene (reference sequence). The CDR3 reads CASSRMSANEKLFF. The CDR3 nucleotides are TGTGCCAGTAGTCGGATGTCGGCAAATGAAAAACTGTTTTTT.

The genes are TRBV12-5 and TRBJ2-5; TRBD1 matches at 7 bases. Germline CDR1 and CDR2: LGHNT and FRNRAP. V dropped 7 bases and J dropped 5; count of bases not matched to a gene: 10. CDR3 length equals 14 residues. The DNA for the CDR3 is TGTGCTAGTGCCCCCGACAGGGCGTGGGAGACCCAGTACTTC. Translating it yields CASAPDRAWETQYF.

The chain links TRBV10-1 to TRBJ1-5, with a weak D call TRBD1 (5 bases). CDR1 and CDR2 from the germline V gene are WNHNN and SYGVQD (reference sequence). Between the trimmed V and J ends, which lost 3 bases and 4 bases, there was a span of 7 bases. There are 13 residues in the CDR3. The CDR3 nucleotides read TGCGCCAGCAGTGACGGGGGGAATCAGCCCCAGCATTTT. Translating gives CASSDGGNQPQHF.

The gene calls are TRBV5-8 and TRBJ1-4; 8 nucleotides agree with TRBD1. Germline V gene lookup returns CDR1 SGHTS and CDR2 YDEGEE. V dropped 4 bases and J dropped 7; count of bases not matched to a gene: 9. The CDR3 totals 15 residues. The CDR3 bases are TGTGCCAGCAGCAAAATCGGCCAGGGGGCTGAAAAACTGTTTTTT. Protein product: CASSKIGQGAEKLFF.

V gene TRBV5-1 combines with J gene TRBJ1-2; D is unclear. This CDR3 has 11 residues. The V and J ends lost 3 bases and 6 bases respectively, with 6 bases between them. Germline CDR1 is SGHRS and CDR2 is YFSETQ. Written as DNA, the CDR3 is TGCGCCAGCAGCTACGGGGATGGCTACACCTTC. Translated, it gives CASSYGDGYTF.

The CDR3 bases are TGTGCCAGCCGTGGGTACACTGAAGCTTTCTTT. As protein: CASRGYTEAFF. The chain recombines TRBV6-1 with TRBJ1-1; D gene uncertain. Trimming took off 8 bases at V and 3 bases at J, with 7 bases between the two ends. The CDR3 spans 11 residues. The germline CDR1 and CDR2 sequences are MNHNS and SASEGT.

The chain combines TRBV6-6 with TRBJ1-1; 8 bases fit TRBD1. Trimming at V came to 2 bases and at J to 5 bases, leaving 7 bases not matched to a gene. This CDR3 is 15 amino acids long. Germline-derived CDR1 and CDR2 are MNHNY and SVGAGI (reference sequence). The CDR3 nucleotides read TGTGCCAGCAGTTACAGAGGCAGGGGGCGGACTGAAGCTTTCTTT. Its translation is CASSYRGRGRTEAFF.

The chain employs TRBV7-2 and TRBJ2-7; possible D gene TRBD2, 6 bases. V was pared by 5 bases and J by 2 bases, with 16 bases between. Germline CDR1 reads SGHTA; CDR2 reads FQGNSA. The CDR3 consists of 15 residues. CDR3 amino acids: CASSASVADPYEQYF. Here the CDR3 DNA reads TGTGCCAGCAGCGCGTCAGTAGCGGACCCCTACGAGCAGTACTTC.

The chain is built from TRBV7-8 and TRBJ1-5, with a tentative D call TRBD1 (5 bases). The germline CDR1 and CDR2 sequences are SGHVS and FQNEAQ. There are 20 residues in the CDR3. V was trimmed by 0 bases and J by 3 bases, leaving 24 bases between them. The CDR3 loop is CASSLALRGRKDSPNQPQHF. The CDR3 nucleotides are TGTGCCAGCAGCTTAGCGCTGAGGGGAAGAAAGGATTCCCCCAATCAGCCCCAGCATTTT.

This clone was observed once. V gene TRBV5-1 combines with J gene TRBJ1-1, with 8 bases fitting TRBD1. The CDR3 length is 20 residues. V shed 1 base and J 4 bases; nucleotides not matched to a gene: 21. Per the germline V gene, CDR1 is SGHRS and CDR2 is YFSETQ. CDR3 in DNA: TGCGCCAGCAGCTTGAGAGTGCCGGGACAGGTTATAGATGGGAGCACTGAAGCTTTCTTT. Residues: CASSLRVPGQVIDGSTEAFF.

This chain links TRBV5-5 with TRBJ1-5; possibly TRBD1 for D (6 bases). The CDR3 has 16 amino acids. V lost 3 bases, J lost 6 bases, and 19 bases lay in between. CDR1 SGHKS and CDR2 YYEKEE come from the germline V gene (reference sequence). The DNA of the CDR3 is TGTGCCAGCAGCTCTGTGGTGGACAGTGACGGTCAGCCCCAGCATTTT. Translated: CASSSVVDSDGQPQHF.

The CDR3 reads CASSEFGTQSSYEQYF. CDR3 nucleotide sequence: TGCGCCAGCAGTGAGTTCGGGACTCAGAGCTCCTACGAGCAGTACTTC. V gene TRBV10-2 combines with J gene TRBJ2-7; D is perhaps TRBD2 (6 bases). The CDR3 covers 16 residues. Germline loops: CDR1 WSHSY, CDR2 SAAADI. Trimming cost V 1 base and J 0 bases, with 13 bases left between them.

The CDR3 region has the DNA TGTGCCACCAGCAGAGATCCGAATCCGAATCAGCCCCAGCATTTT. Translated, it gives CATSRDPNPNQPQHF. The chain combines TRBV15 with TRBJ1-5; D unresolved. CDR3 length: 15 amino acids. Germline V CDR1 and CDR2: LNHNV, YYDKDF (reference sequence). V was cut by 0 bases and J by 4 bases, with 10 bases left in between.